The rows below give T cell receptor beta chains drawn from one sample of a study of post-analysis software for immune sequencing data. TCRdb used MiXCR to reprocess the PCR reads, holding one entry per CDR3 protein. Of about 170,000 distinct CDR3 sequences listed, about 30% are singletons. The material sequenced was blood. Receptors were obtained from a girl between 10 and 17 years old with multiple sclerosis. Both conserved end residues are part of each CDR3. The D gene is left open where the match is weak. The size of a clone is reported for some rows only, either as once, few or many, or as a class for expanded clones.

clone_size j_call d_call v_call cdr3_aa cdr3_nt
many TRBJ2-1 NA TRBV9 CASSPAAGFSNEQFF TGTGCCAGCAGCCCCGCTGCGGGATTCTCCAATGAGCAGTTCTTC
few TRBJ1-4 NA TRBV5-6 CASSLSISNEKLFF TGTGCCAGCAGCTTGTCTATAAGTAATGAAAAACTGTTTTTT
many TRBJ2-5 NA TRBV20-1 CSATSGEQETQYF TGCAGTGCTACCTCGGGAGAGCAAGAGACCCAGTACTTC
NA TRBJ2-1 NA TRBV7-9 CASSVADLSSYNEQFF TGTGCCAGCAGCGTAGCGGACCTGAGCTCCTACAATGAGCAGTTCTTC
few TRBJ2-2 NA TRBV5-1 CASSLTPDAGELFF TGCGCCAGCAGCTTGACCCCGGACGCCGGGGAGCTGTTTTTT
NA TRBJ1-4 NA TRBV29-1 CSVGTPELKLFF TGCAGCGTTGGAACTCCTGAGTTAAAACTGTTTTTT
NA TRBJ2-3 NA TRBV5-5 CASSSRAPAAQDTQYF TGTGCCAGCAGCTCCCGGGCCCCTGCAGCACAAGATACGCAGTATTTT
NA TRBJ1-6 TRBD1 TRBV7-2 CASSLDRGGSYNSPLHF TGTGCCAGCAGCTTAGACAGGGGAGGCTCCTATAATTCACCCCTCCACTTT
few TRBJ1-5 TRBD1 TRBV6-1 CASSGQPRTGGNQPQHF TGTGCCAGCAGTGGCCAGCCTAGAACAGGGGGGAATCAGCCCCAGCATTTT
few TRBJ2-3 NA TRBV6-5 CASRPGRIGRNTRYF TGTGCCAGCAGGCCGGGACGGATTGGCAGGAATACGCGGTATTTT